A selection of T cell receptor beta chains follows, all from one sample in a study of cytomegalovirus exposure and HLA in healthy donors. The table came from immunoSEQ multiplex PCR; TCRdb's copy has only in-frame clones and leaves some out. Among 250,000 to 350,000 clones listed, around 86% were seen once. What was sequenced was PBMCs. The receptors were gathered from a woman under 30 in good health and CMV-seronegative. The CDR3 runs from the conserved cysteine through the conserved F or W. A D gene is named only where the DNA matches it firmly. Size tells how often a clone was seen (once, few, many) or the class of an expanded clone, and some rows leave it out.

J,V,D,size,CDR3,DNA
TRBJ2-1,TRBV5-1,NA,NA,CASSISTPSYNEQFF,TGCGCCAGCAGCATATCGACTCCCTCCTACAATGAGCAGTTCTTC
TRBJ2-5,TRBV10-3,NA,NA,CAIRPQGPQETQYF,TGTGCCATCAGGCCTCAGGGGCCGCAAGAGACCCAGTACTTC
TRBJ2-1,TRBV6-1,NA,NA,CASKAGTAYNEQFF,TGTGCCAGCAAGGCGGGGACAGCCTACAATGAGCAGTTCTTC
TRBJ2-1,TRBV29-1,NA,once,CSVVAVSSYNEQFF,TGCAGCGTTGTAGCGGTGAGCTCCTACAATGAGCAGTTCTTC
TRBJ2-3,TRBV25-1,TRBD2,NA,CASSEVRGDDTQYF,TGTGCCAGCAGTGAGGTCCGGGGGGACGATACGCAGTATTTT
TRBJ2-1,TRBV27,NA,NA,CASSTLGGEQFF,TGTGCCAGCAGCACTCTAGGGGGTGAGCAGTTCTTC
TRBJ2-2,TRBV10-1,TRBD2,few,CASTVLGLASTGELFF,TGCGCCAGCACGGTATTGGGACTAGCCAGTACCGGGGAGCTGTTTTTT
TRBJ2-1,TRBV2,TRBD2,NA,CASSEVGGYNEQFF,TGTGCCAGCAGTGAAGTCGGGGGGTACAATGAGCAGTTCTTC
TRBJ2-7,TRBV28,TRBD2,NA,CASSLASASGAYEQYF,TGTGCCAGCAGTTTAGCTTCGGCTAGCGGGGCCTACGAGCAGTACTTC
TRBJ2-1,TRBV7-8,TRBD2,NA,CASTFLPWGEGYNEQFF,TGTGCCAGCACCTTCCTACCCTGGGGGGAGGGGTACAATGAGCAGTTCTTC
TRBJ2-7,TRBV7-9,TRBD1,NA,CASSFHPTGGKYF,TGTGCCAGCAGCTTTCACCCGACAGGGGGCAAATACTTC
TRBJ2-1,TRBV5-1,NA,NA,CASSLFDEQFF,TGCGCCAGCAGCTTGTTCGATGAGCAGTTCTTC
TRBJ2-7,TRBV28,TRBD2,NA,CASSAPGAGATHEQYF,TGTGCCAGCAGTGCCCCCGGGGCGGGAGCGACCCACGAGCAGTACTTC
TRBJ2-1,TRBV28,TRBD1,once,CASKHRAVTGGYNEQFF,TGTGCCAGCAAGCATAGGGCTGTAACAGGGGGTTACAATGAGCAGTTCTTC
TRBJ2-1,TRBV5-1,TRBD1,NA,CASGRQGEYNEQFF,TGCGCCAGCGGACGACAGGGGGAATACAATGAGCAGTTCTTC
TRBJ1-3,TRBV9,TRBD1,NA,CASSVEDRGSNTIYF,TGTGCCAGCAGCGTAGAGGACAGGGGGTCGAACACCATATATTTT
TRBJ1-1,TRBV6-1,NA,few,CASSEVTPSRGAFF,TGTGCCAGCAGTGAAGTAACACCATCTAGGGGGGCTTTCTTT
TRBJ1-4,TRBV28,NA,NA,CASSLQATNEKLFF,TGTGCCAGCAGCCTCCAGGCAACTAATGAAAAACTGTTTTTT
TRBJ1-1,TRBV6-5,NA,NA,CASAWGGGTEAFF,TGTGCCAGCGCCTGGGGGGGAGGGACTGAAGCTTTCTTT
TRBJ2-7,TRBV19,NA,NA,CASRTASSYEQYF,TGTGCCAGTAGGACAGCGAGCTCCTACGAGCAGTACTTC
TRBJ2-7,TRBV4-3,NA,NA,CASSRAPAYEQYF,TGCGCCAGCAGCCGGGCACCTGCCTACGAGCAGTACTTC
TRBJ1-2,TRBV5-6,NA,NA,CASSSRQDYGYTF,TGTGCCAGCAGCTCCCGACAGGACTATGGCTACACCTTC
TRBJ2-2,TRBV27,TRBD1,NA,CASSRTGSGGELFF,TGTGCCAGCAGTAGGACAGGGTCAGGCGGGGAGCTGTTTTTT
TRBJ2-1,TRBV18,TRBD2,NA,CASSPKAGVIYNEQFF,TGTGCCAGCTCCCCTAAAGCGGGAGTGATCTACAATGAGCAGTTCTTC
TRBJ2-1,TRBV7-2,NA,once,CASSSGLSSYNEQFF,TGTGCCAGCAGCTCCGGACTGAGCTCCTACAATGAGCAGTTCTTC
TRBJ1-5,TRBV7-2,NA,NA,CASSPRTNQPQHF,TGTGCCAGCAGCCCCAGGACTAATCAGCCCCAGCATTTT
TRBJ2-1,TRBV5-1,TRBD1,NA,CASSLEGTGDNEQFF,TGCGCCAGCAGCTTGGAAGGGACAGGGGACAATGAGCAGTTCTTC
TRBJ2-7,TRBV4-3,NA,many,CASSQEEGSSYEQYF,TGCGCCAGCAGCCAAGAAGAGGGTAGCTCCTACGAGCAGTACTTC
TRBJ1-5,TRBV6-6,TRBD1,NA,CASGRDSQPQHF,TGTGCCAGCGGCAGGGACAGTCAGCCCCAGCATTTT
TRBJ2-1,TRBV5-1,NA,NA,CASSLGVSDEQFF,TGCGCCAGCAGCCTGGGGGTGAGCGATGAGCAGTTCTTC
TRBJ1-5,TRBV11-2,TRBD1,once,CASSSPRDETGDNQPQHF,TGTGCCAGCAGCTCCCCTCGGGACGAAACAGGGGACAATCAGCCCCAGCATTTT
TRBJ2-5,TRBV6-7,TRBD1,NA,CASSTDRAELKETQYF,TGTGCCAGCAGTACGGACAGGGCCGAGCTAAAAGAGACCCAGTACTTC
TRBJ2-1,TRBV30,TRBD2,NA,CAGASGSSYNEQFF,TGTGCCGGTGCTAGCGGGTCATCCTACAATGAGCAGTTCTTC
TRBJ2-3,TRBV19,NA,NA,CASSMNRESDTQYF,TGTGCCAGTAGTATGAATCGGGAGTCAGATACGCAGTATTTT
TRBJ2-2,TRBV5-4,NA,NA,CASSLGSGSGELFF,TGTGCCAGCAGCTTGGGGTCGGGGTCCGGGGAGCTGTTTTTT
TRBJ2-7,TRBV13,NA,NA,CASSLWREHYEQYF,TGTGCCAGCAGCTTATGGAGGGAACACTACGAGCAGTACTTC
TRBJ2-7,TRBV2,NA,NA,CASSRGGTYEQYF,TGTGCCAGCAGTCGCGGCGGGACCTACGAGCAGTACTTC
TRBJ2-2,TRBV28,TRBD2,NA,CASSLVLLAGDTGELFF,TGTGCCAGCAGTTTAGTTTTACTAGCGGGGGACACCGGGGAGCTGTTTTTT
TRBJ1-5,TRBV7-7,NA,NA,CASSLGGWQPNQPQHF,TGTGCTAGCAGCTTAGGCGGTTGGCAGCCCAATCAGCCCCAGCATTTT
TRBJ2-3,TRBV5-1,TRBD2,NA,CASTPSWTSRSTDTQYF,TGCGCCAGCACCCCCTCCTGGACTAGCCGATCCACAGATACGCAGTATTTT
TRBJ2-1,TRBV5-1,TRBD1,NA,CASFTDRAHEQFF,TGCGCCAGCTTTACCGACAGGGCCCATGAGCAGTTCTTC
TRBJ1-1,TRBV7-9,NA,few,CASSLGLGGGAFF,TGTGCCAGCAGCTTAGGCCTGGGAGGAGGAGCTTTCTTT